One sample yielded the 14 T cell receptor beta chains listed below, sequenced in a study of PD-L1 blockade in urothelial cancer. Clones were read by immunoSEQ multiplex PCR, and TCRdb kept only the in-frame ones, dropping some. The repertoire holds around 100,000 clones, with 80% to 95% as singletons. Time point here: peripheral blood 6 weeks after treatment start. The sample consisted of PBMCs, taken around atezolizumab (anti-PD-L1) treatment. These receptors were taken from a man aged 55 to 70 with urothelial cancer.

The CDR3 region is CATSQTGLQYF. The CDR3 bases are TGTGCCACCTCCCAAACAGGGCTGCAGTACTTC. The gene calls are TRBV2 and TRBJ2-7, with a possible D match to TRBD1 (6 bases). V dropped 10 bases and J dropped 9 bases, with 16 bases sitting between them. The length of the CDR3 is 11 residues. Germline-derived CDR1 and CDR2 are SNHLY and FYNNEI.

The rearrangement links TRBV6-1 to TRBJ2-2; possibly TRBD2 for D (6 bases). The CDR3 is 16 residues long. Between the trimmed V and J ends, which lost 2 bases and 3 bases, there was a span of 13 bases. Looked up from germline, CDR1 is MNHNS and CDR2 is SASEGT. The CDR3 DNA reads as TGTGCCAGCAGTGAATCCGGAGGGTTATACACCGGGGAGCTGTTTTTT. Translating it yields CASSESGGLYTGELFF.

The chain employs TRBV29-1 and TRBJ2-5; D is uncertain. The germline V gene encodes CDR1 SQVTM and CDR2 ANQGSEA. CDR3 size: 12 residues. Trimming removed 3 bases from V and 5 bases from J, with 10 bases in between. CDR3 sequence: CSVDVSPETQYF. The CDR3 bases are TGCAGCGTTGACGTATCCCCGGAGACCCAGTACTTC.

This chain links TRBV6-6 with TRBJ2-7; 10 bases are shared with TRBD1. The junction had 7 bases not matched to a gene; V was cut back by 2 bases and J by 6 bases. Per germline, CDR1 MNHNY and CDR2 SVGAGI (reference sequence). CDR3 length: 15 amino acids. The CDR3 coding sequence is TGTGCCAGCAGTTACATCGGACAGGGGGTGTTCGAGCAGTACTTC. This gives the protein CASSYIGQGVFEQYF.

This chain links TRBV21-1 with TRBJ1-4. TRBV21-1 is a pseudogene segment. The CDR3 totals 18 residues. The CDR3 loop reads CASSKASRNGGTNEKLFF. The CDR3 bases are TGTGCCAGCAGCAAAGCCTCGAGAAACGGGGGAACTAATGAAAAACTGTTTTTT.

This clone occurred once. The chain joins TRBV1 to TRBJ1-2; the table's TRBD1 call for D was not verified on the DNA. TRBV1 is given as a pseudogene. The CDR3 has 15 residues. The CDR3 sequence is CTSSQVLWTFDGYTF. CDR3 in DNA: TGCACCAGCAGCCAAGTTCTATGGACATTCGATGGCTACACCTTC.

V usage is TRBV11-2 and J usage is TRBJ2-3, with TRBD2 identical over 7 bases. CDR3 length: 16 amino acids. Losses at the gene ends were 5 bases for V and 0 bases for J; bases not matched to a gene: 8. CDR1 SGHAT and CDR2 FQNNGV come from the germline V gene. CDR3 in amino acids: CASSPRLAASTDTQYF. The CDR3 bases are TGTGCCAGCAGCCCCCGACTAGCAGCAAGCACAGATACGCAGTATTTT.

J is TRBJ2-7 and V is TRBV5-1; the match to TRBD1 covers 9 bases. V was pared by 0 bases and J by 6 bases, with 7 bases of the junction left unmatched. This CDR3 spans 15 amino acids. Looked up from germline, CDR1 is SGHRS and CDR2 is YFSETQ. CDR3 protein: CASSLGTGELSEQYF. The CDR3 DNA follows: TGCGCCAGCAGCTTGGGGACAGGGGAATTAAGCGAGCAGTACTTC.

This clone was seen only a few times. V and J are TRBV4-2 and TRBJ1-6; tentatively, D is TRBD1 (6 bases). Germline CDR1 LGHNA, CDR2 YNFKEQ. This CDR3 has 16 amino acids. Trimming removed 5 bases at V and 2 bases at J, with 13 bases between. In DNA form, the CDR3 reads TGTGCCAGCAGCTCCAATGACAGGACCTATAATTCACCCCTCCACTTT. It is translated as CASSSNDRTYNSPLHF.

The chain has TRBV5-6 and TRBJ1-2; 9 nucleotides match TRBD1. V lost 0 bases to trimming and J lost 10 bases; unmatched junction nucleotides: 10. The germline V gene encodes CDR1 SGHDT and CDR2 YYEEEE. The CDR3 runs to 15 residues. In DNA form, the CDR3 reads TGTGCCAGCAGCTTGGGGGACAGGGAGTATAATGACTACACCTTC. As protein: CASSLGDREYNDYTF.

The rearrangement joins TRBV4-3 to TRBJ2-1; 8 bases fit TRBD2. CDR3 length: 16 amino acids. Germline V gene lookup returns CDR1 LGHNA and CDR2 YSLEER. The V gene end was trimmed by 4 bases and the J gene end by 3 bases; junction bases not matched to a gene: 8. CDR3 DNA: TGCGCCAGCAGCCTAGGTACTAGCGGCTACTACAATGAGCAGTTCTTC. It is translated as CASSLGTSGYYNEQFF.

The V call is TRBV7-2, the J call TRBJ2-7, with 9 bases lining up with TRBD2. This CDR3 comprises 14 residues. Germline CDR1 SGHTA, CDR2 FQGNSA. Trimming took 5 bases from V and 0 from J; bases not matched to a gene: 2. The CDR3 loop reads CASSRTSASYEQYF. The CDR3 nucleotides are TGTGCCAGCAGCCGGACTAGCGCCTCCTACGAGCAGTACTTC.

The CDR3 here is CASSRHTGGINNEQFF. The CDR3 nucleotides are TGTGCCAGCAGCCGTCATACAGGGGGCATAAACAATGAGCAGTTCTTC. The chain carries TRBV7-2 and TRBJ2-1, with 9 nucleotides matching TRBD1. The CDR3 covers 16 residues. J gave up 5 bases and V 5 bases, and 10 bases lay outside the gene matches. Germline V gene lookup returns CDR1 SGHTA and CDR2 FQGNSA.

A single count supports this clone. This chain joins TRBV10-3 and TRBJ2-5; D is possibly TRBD1 (6 bases). Germline CDR1 is ENHRY and CDR2 is SYGVKD. The V and J ends lost 0 bases and 2 bases respectively, with 10 bases between them. The CDR3 extends over 15 amino acids. The CDR3: CAISESLDSQETQYF. The CDR3 bases are TGTGCCATCAGTGAGTCCCTGGACAGTCAAGAGACCCAGTACTTC.